Given below is one TCR beta chain in context. Its antigen is unknown. Generated by immunoSEQ multiplex PCR, the TCRdb table keeps only in-frame clones and is missing some. The sample holds about 600,000 clones; around 97% are singletons and the top ten take 0.045% to 0.07%. The sample is drawn from a study of shared clonotypes between healthy human individuals. The CDR3 covers 16 residues. Trimming stripped 1 base from V and 5 bases from J, with 15 bases between. CDR1 is SEHNR, CDR2 FQNEAQ, per germline (reference sequence). Whole-study findings and limits: Collection of samples was limited to blood; tissue repertoires likely differ. Few donors limited the genetic and exposure-history diversity represented.

The sequenced sample was naive CD4+ T cells sorted from blood. Sample subset: CD45RA+ positively selected. The gene calls are TRBV7-9 and TRBJ2-1; D may be TRBD1 (5 bases). This receptor was taken from a woman aged 30 to 39 in good health. CDR3 loop: CASSLGTSLRDNEQFF. The CDR3 nucleotides are TGTGCCAGCAGCTTAGGGACAAGCCTGAGAGACAATGAGCAGTTCTTC.